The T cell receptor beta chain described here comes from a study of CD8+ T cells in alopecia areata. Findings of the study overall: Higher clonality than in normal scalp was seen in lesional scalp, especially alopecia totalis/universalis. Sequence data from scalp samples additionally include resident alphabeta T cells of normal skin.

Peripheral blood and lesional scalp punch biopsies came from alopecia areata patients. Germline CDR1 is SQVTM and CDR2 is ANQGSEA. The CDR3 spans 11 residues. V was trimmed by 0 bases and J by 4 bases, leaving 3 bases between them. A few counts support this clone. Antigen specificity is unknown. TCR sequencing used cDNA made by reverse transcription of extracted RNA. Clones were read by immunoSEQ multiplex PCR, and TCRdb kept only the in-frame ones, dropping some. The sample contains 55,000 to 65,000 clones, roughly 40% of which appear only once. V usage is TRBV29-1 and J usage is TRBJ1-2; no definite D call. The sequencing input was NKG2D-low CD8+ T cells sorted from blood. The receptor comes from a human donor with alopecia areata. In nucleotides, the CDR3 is TGCAGCGTTGAAGATGTCTATGGCTACACCTTC. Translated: CSVEDVYGYTF.